The 25 T cell receptor beta chains below were found in one sample sequenced in a study of blood T cell repertoires in COVID-19. Profiling relied on immunoSEQ multiplex PCR, and the TCRdb table lists in-frame clones only, not all of them. This table holds 70,000 or so clones, about 82% found once. Sequences were obtained from peripheral blood. These receptors all come from a man between 50 and 59 years old with acute or convalescent COVID-19.

In DNA form, the CDR3 reads TGTGCCAGCAGCAGAAGACACGAACCACAAGAGACCCAGTACTTC. Protein: CASSRRHEPQETQYF. This chain links TRBV5-5 with TRBJ2-5; D not certain. The V gene's germline CDR1 is SGHKS and CDR2 YYEKEE (reference sequence). The V end lost 4 bases, the J end lost 2 bases, and 15 bases lay between the germline ends. The CDR3 is 15 amino acids.

The count of this clone is one. J is TRBJ1-1 and V is TRBV6-5, with 7 positions matching TRBD1. The CDR3 contains 15 residues. Germline V lookup: CDR1 MNHEY, CDR2 SVGAGI. After removal of 7 bases from V and 1 base from J, the junction contained 9 bases not matched to a gene. CDR3 in DNA: TGTGCCAGCATAAAAGGGGGCGATGGGAACACTGAAGCTTTCTTT. Its protein is CASIKGGDGNTEAFF.

This clone appeared a few times. The chain joins TRBV30 to TRBJ1-5; 10 bases agree with TRBD1. The CDR3 has 16 residues. The germline V gene encodes CDR1 GTSNPN and CDR2 SVGIG (reference sequence). Trimming took 0 bases from V and 5 from J; bases not matched to a gene: 7. The CDR3 nucleotides read TGTGCCTGGAGTGTACTATCGGGGACAGGGGATCAGCCCCAGCATTTT. It yields the protein CAWSVLSGTGDQPQHF.

J is TRBJ2-1 and V is TRBV6-5; D may be TRBD1 (6 bases). V was shortened by 4 bases and J by 3 bases, with 13 bases between the two germline ends. Germline V gene lookup returns CDR1 MNHEY and CDR2 SVGAGI. This CDR3 has 15 residues. Here the CDR3 DNA reads TGTGCCAGCAGTTCCTCCGGGACAAGCTACAATGAGCAGTTCTTC. As protein: CASSSSGTSYNEQFF.

The chain recombines TRBV11-2 with TRBJ2-7, with D possibly TRBD1 on 5 matching bases. CDR1 and CDR2 (germline): SGHAT, FQNNGV. With 0 bases removed from V and 12 bases from J, the gap between germline ends came to 12 bases. The CDR3 covers 12 residues. The CDR3, as DNA: TGTGCCAGCAGCTTAGAGGGCAGGGTGGGGTACTTC. Its protein product is CASSLEGRVGYF.

The chain has TRBV28 and TRBJ1-2, with D tentatively TRBD1 (6 bases). Germline CDR1 and CDR2: MDHEN and SYDVKM. The CDR3 loop spans 13 amino acids. V shed 8 bases and J shed 4 bases, with 14 bases lying between them. CDR3 in DNA: TGTGCCAGCGGGGGGGGCAGGGCCTATGGCTACACCTTC. This gives the protein CASGGGRAYGYTF.

This chain connects TRBV6-5 to TRBJ1-4; D is possibly TRBD1 (5 bases). The CDR3 runs 12 residues. V dropped 7 bases and J dropped 10 bases, with 13 bases sitting between them. Germline V gives CDR1 MNHEY, CDR2 SVGAGI. CDR3 amino acids: CASTNGGGKLFF. The CDR3, as DNA: TGTGCCAGCACCAACGGCGGGGGAAAACTGTTTTTT.

The CDR3 nucleotides read TGCGCCAGCAGCCGAGCCGCCCTGGCGGGGGACACAGATACGCAGTATTTT. Amino acid sequence: CASSRAALAGDTDTQYF. V is TRBV4-1 and J is TRBJ2-3; 7 bases are shared with TRBD2. The CDR3 is 17 amino acids. Per the germline V gene, CDR1 is MGHRA and CDR2 is YSYEKL. The ends lost 4 bases at V and 2 bases at J; junction bases unmatched: 12.

The J gene is TRBJ2-2, the V gene TRBV18, with D unclear. The V gene lost 4 bases and the J gene lost 6 bases, with 6 bases spanning the gap. This CDR3 comprises 12 residues. Germline CDR1 reads KGHSH; CDR2 reads LQKENI. CDR3 in DNA: TGTGCCAGCTCACTTGGGCCCGGGGAGCTGTTTTTT. Protein sequence: CASSLGPGELFF.

This rearrangement joins TRBV30 to TRBJ2-2; 9 positions agree with TRBD2. V was clipped by 1 base and J by 4 bases; unmatched bases: 7. The CDR3 covers 16 residues. Germline CDR1 reads GTSNPN; CDR2 reads SVGIG (reference sequence). This CDR3 is CAWSGVAGVSTGELFF. DNA of the CDR3: TGTGCCTGGAGTGGGGTAGCGGGAGTGAGCACCGGGGAGCTGTTTTTT. Based on the CDR3 plus reference TRBV30 and TRBJ2-2, the full variable domain is SQTIHQWPATLVQPVGSPLSLECTVEGTSNPNLYWYRQAAGRGLQLLFYSVGIGQISSEVPQNLSASRPQDRQFILSSKKLLLSDSGFYLCAWSGVAGVSTGELFFGEGSRLTVL.

The chain recombines TRBV2 with TRBJ2-1; 10 nucleotides match TRBD2. The V segment lost 7 bases and the J segment 7 bases; nucleotides outside the gene matches: 10. CDR3 length: 15 amino acids. Germline CDR1 is SNHLY and CDR2 is FYNNEI. The CDR3 sequence: CASTLWTSGVNEQFF. The CDR3 DNA reads TGTGCCAGCACCCTTTGGACTAGCGGAGTGAATGAGCAGTTCTTC.

CDR3 nucleotide sequence: TGTGCCAGCAGTGAAGTTGCTCGCCGAAGCAGCGGCCTACAAGAGACCCAGTACTTC. As protein: CASSEVARRSSGLQETQYF. This chain uses TRBV2 with TRBJ2-5; tentatively, D is TRBD2 (5 bases). CDR3 size: 19 residues. V lost 1 base to trimming and J lost 2 bases, with 23 bases between them. Germline CDR1 is SNHLY and CDR2 is FYNNEI.

This clone is a singleton in its sample. The chain links TRBV6-5 to TRBJ1-5, with D uncertain. The CDR3 length is 15 residues. Deletions cut 6 bases from V and 4 bases from J, with 16 bases between. Germline V gene data show CDR1 as MNHEY and CDR2 as SVGAGI. The CDR3: CASSPLSGGNQPQHF. The CDR3 nucleotides read TGTGCCAGCAGCCCCCTCAGCGGAGGTAATCAGCCCCAGCATTTT.

This clone was seen just once. The rearrangement joins TRBV2 to TRBJ1-5; tentatively, D is TRBD1 (5 bases). V lost 8 bases, J lost 4 bases, and 12 bases lay in between. Germline values: CDR1 SNHLY, CDR2 FYNNEI. The CDR3 length is 13 residues. CDR3 protein: CASLGAGNQPQHF. CDR3 DNA sequence: TGTGCCAGCCTCGGGGCGGGGAATCAGCCCCAGCATTTT.

The chain recombines TRBV29-1 with TRBJ2-3; 7 nucleotides align to TRBD2. V lost 6 bases to trimming and J lost 0 bases; unmatched junction nucleotides: 6. Germline-derived CDR1 and CDR2 are SQVTM and ANQGSEA. This CDR3 has 14 amino acids. The CDR3 region is CSVTGGGSTDTQYF. The CDR3 DNA follows: TGCAGCGTCACTGGCGGGGGAAGCACAGATACGCAGTATTTT.

J is TRBJ2-7 and V is TRBV4-1; 8 bases fit TRBD1. This CDR3 region has 17 residues. Per germline, CDR1 MGHRA and CDR2 YSYEKL. Unmatched junction bases numbered 11, after V lost 1 base and J lost 3 bases. The CDR3 is CASSQGPAGQGYYEQYF. The CDR3 DNA is TGCGCCAGCAGCCAAGGCCCCGCCGGACAGGGATACTACGAGCAGTACTTC.

CDR3 in amino acids: CASSSQGFGSPLHF. CDR3 in DNA: TGTGCCAGCAGTTCACAGGGTTTCGGATCACCCCTCCACTTT. The chain couples TRBV2 to TRBJ1-6; D possibly corresponds to TRBD1 (6 bases). Germline values: CDR1 SNHLY, CDR2 FYNNEI. Trimming stripped 5 bases from V and 10 bases from J, with 15 bases between. The CDR3 totals 14 residues. Filled out from reference TRBV2 and TRBJ1-6, the complete variable domain reads EPEVTQTPSHQVTQMGQEVILRCVPISNHLYFYWYRQILGQKVEFLVSFYNNEISEKSEIFDDQFSVERPDGSNFTLKIRSTKLEDSAMYFCASSSQGFGSPLHFGNGTRLTVT.

V is TRBV7-3 and J is TRBJ2-5, with a weak D call TRBD2 (6 bases). The CDR3 consists of 13 residues. Germline CDR1 SGHTA, CDR2 FQGTGA. Deletions cut 4 bases from V and 13 bases from J, with 19 bases between. CDR3 loop: CASSSQGGGSLYF. DNA of the CDR3: TGTGCCAGCAGCTCTCAGGGAGGTGGATCACTGTACTTC.

The rearrangement links TRBV5-1 to TRBJ2-2, with 11 positions matching TRBD2. The trim removed 4 bases at V and 5 bases at J, leaving 13 bases unmatched. The CDR3 is made up of 18 amino acids. Germline CDR1 is SGHRS and CDR2 is YFSETQ. The CDR3 reads CASSVGLAGKFRTGELFF. The DNA for the CDR3 is TGCGCCAGCAGCGTAGGACTAGCGGGTAAATTTAGGACCGGGGAGCTGTTTTTT.

The rearrangement links TRBV19 to TRBJ1-5, with a possible D match to TRBD1 (6 bases). Germline loops: CDR1 LNHDA, CDR2 SQIVND (reference sequence). The germline V and J ends were trimmed by 7 bases and 1 base, with 11 bases remaining between them. CDR3 length equals 14 residues. CDR3 bases: TGTGCCAGTACAGGGGACGCGAGCAATCAGCCCCAGCATTTT. Its translation is CASTGDASNQPQHF.

V gene TRBV29-1 combines with J gene TRBJ2-2; 10 positions agree with TRBD2. V was clipped by 4 bases and J by 1 base; unmatched bases: 3. CDR1 is SQVTM and CDR2 is ANQGSEA in the germline V gene. The CDR3 sequence is 15 residues long. DNA for the CDR3: TGCAGCGTTGGCCGACTAGCGGGGAACACCGGGGAGCTGTTTTTT. It translates to CSVGRLAGNTGELFF.

The chain links TRBV30 to TRBJ1-5; D remains ambiguous. V dropped 0 bases and J dropped 4 bases, with 7 bases sitting between them. The CDR3 runs 13 residues. Germline V gene lookup returns CDR1 GTSNPN and CDR2 SVGIG (reference sequence). The CDR3 loop reads CAWSVRQNQPQHF. CDR3 nucleotides: TGTGCCTGGAGTGTCAGGCAGAATCAGCCCCAGCATTTT.

This rearrangement joins TRBV9 to TRBJ2-7, with TRBD2 matching 7 bases. Germline V lookup: CDR1 SGDLS, CDR2 YYNGEE. J was trimmed by 2 bases and V by 1 base; bases with no gene match: 6. The CDR3 contains 15 residues. The CDR3 coding sequence is TGTGCCAGCAGCGTACTGGCGGGAGCCCCCTACGAGCAGTACTTC. Protein: CASSVLAGAPYEQYF. Supplemented by reference TRBV9 and TRBJ2-7, the full variable domain reads DSGVTQTPKHLITATGQRVTLRCSPRSGDLSVYWYQQSLDQGLQFLIQYYNGEERAKGNILERFSAQQFPDLHSELNLSSLELGDSALYFCASSVLAGAPYEQYFGPGTRLTVT.

The chain recombines TRBV5-6 with TRBJ1-2; D is possibly TRBD1 (6 bases). V was shortened by 3 bases and J by 5 bases, with 11 bases between the two germline ends. The CDR3 spans 13 residues. In germline, CDR1 is SGHDT, CDR2 YYEEEE. CDR3 sequence: CASSSGTPYGYTF. Written as DNA, the CDR3 is TGTGCCAGCAGCTCCGGGACACCTTATGGCTACACCTTC.

The J gene is TRBJ2-1, the V gene TRBV18; D might be TRBD2 (6 bases). Germline V gives CDR1 KGHSH, CDR2 LQKENI. V lost 4 bases and J lost 6, with 7 bases in between. This CDR3 has 12 amino acids. The CDR3 bases are TGTGCCAGCTCACTCGGGGGCAATGAGCAGTTCTTC. It codes for CASSLGGNEQFF. Complete variable domain (other parts from reference TRBV18 and TRBJ2-1): NAGVMQNPRHLVRRRGQEARLRCSPMKGHSHVYWYRQLPEEGLKFMVYLQKENIIDESGMPKERFSAEFPKEGPSILRIQQVVRGDSAAYFCASSLGGNEQFFGPGTRLTVL.